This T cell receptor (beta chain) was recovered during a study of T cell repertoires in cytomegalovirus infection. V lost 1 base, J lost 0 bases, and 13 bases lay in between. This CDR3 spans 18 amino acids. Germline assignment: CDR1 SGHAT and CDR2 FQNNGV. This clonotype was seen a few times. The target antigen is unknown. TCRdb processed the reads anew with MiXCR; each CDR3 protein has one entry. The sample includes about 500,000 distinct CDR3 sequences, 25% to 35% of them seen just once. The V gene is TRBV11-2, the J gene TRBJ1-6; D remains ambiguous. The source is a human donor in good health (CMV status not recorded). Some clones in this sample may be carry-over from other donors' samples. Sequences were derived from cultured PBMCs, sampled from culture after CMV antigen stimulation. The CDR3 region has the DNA TGTGCCAGCAGCTTAGCTGGCAGCTTGAGCTCCTATAATTCACCCCTCCACTTT. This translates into CASSLAGSLSSYNSPLHF.